This is a list of T cell receptor beta chains from one sample in a study of blood T cell repertoires in COVID-19. Data came from immunoSEQ multiplex PCR; TCRdb stores just in-frame clones and leaves some out. The sample includes almost 100,000 clones, around 86% seen only once; the top ten take over 9%. The sequencing sample was made of peripheral blood. Receptors originate from a man between 45 and 60 years old with acute or convalescent COVID-19. CDR3s include the opening cysteine and the closing phenylalanine or tryptophan. Fields, in order: J gene, V gene, D gene, clone size, CDR3 protein, CDR3 DNA. D genes are given only for firm matches. Only some rows state a clone size, as once, few, many or a class for expanded clones.

TRBJ1-1,TRBV5-6,-,-,CASSFSTTGGRTEAFF,TGTGCCAGCAGCTTCTCTACCACGGGGGGCCGCACTGAAGCTTTCTTT
TRBJ2-5,TRBV5-4,TRBD2,-,CASSSTSGTAETQYF,TGTGCCAGCAGCTCCACTAGCGGGACGGCGGAGACCCAGTACTTC
TRBJ2-7,TRBV5-1,TRBD2,-,CASSYRVSGSSGEQYF,TGCGCCAGCAGCTACCGAGTAAGCGGGAGTTCAGGCGAGCAGTACTTC
TRBJ1-5,TRBV27,-,-,CASSLGLGRQPQHF,TGTGCCAGCAGTTTAGGGTTAGGGAGGCAGCCCCAGCATTTT
TRBJ1-2,TRBV19,TRBD1,once,CASSMRGQPNYGYTF,TGTGCCAGTAGTATGAGGGGACAGCCTAACTATGGCTACACCTTC
TRBJ1-2,TRBV7-2,-,-,CASSSRGRFYGYTF,TGTGCCAGCAGCTCCAGGGGAAGATTCTATGGCTACACCTTC
TRBJ1-1,TRBV28,-,-,CASSLQMSEAFF,TGTGCCAGCAGTTTACAGATGTCTGAAGCTTTCTTT
TRBJ2-2,TRBV5-1,-,few,CASSFGQRLTGELFF,TGCGCCAGCAGCTTCGGACAGAGACTCACCGGGGAGCTGTTTTTT
TRBJ1-1,TRBV7-8,TRBD1,-,CASSTDRPHNPEYTEAFF,TGTGCCAGCAGCACGGACAGGCCCCATAATCCAGAATACACTGAAGCTTTCTTT
TRBJ2-7,TRBV11-1,TRBD1,-,CASSPNRDSFYEQYF,TGTGCCAGCAGCCCCAACCGGGACAGTTTCTACGAGCAGTACTTC
TRBJ2-4,TRBV10-2,TRBD2,-,CASRGLAGGPAKNIQYF,TGCGCCAGCAGGGGACTAGCGGGAGGGCCTGCCAAAAACATTCAGTACTTC
TRBJ2-5,TRBV5-3,TRBD2,-,CARSATDEKGTSGSWRSETQYF,TGTGCCAGAAGCGCGACTGATGAAAAGGGGACTAGCGGGAGTTGGCGATCGGAGACCCAGTACTTC
TRBJ2-1,TRBV24-1,TRBD2,few,CATSALGKSFQLAEGVDEQFF,TGTGCCACCAGTGCTTTGGGGAAGAGTTTTCAACTAGCGGAAGGCGTGGATGAGCAGTTCTTC
TRBJ1-2,TRBV29-1,TRBD1,-,CSVSGTGYGYTF,TGCAGCGTTTCCGGGACAGGGTATGGCTACACCTTC
TRBJ2-7,TRBV13,-,-,CASSLRYYEQYF,TGTGCCAGCAGCTTACGCTACTACGAGCAGTACTTC
TRBJ2-7,TRBV27,TRBD1,-,CASSLRTPGQGAYEQYF,TGTGCCAGCAGTTTACGGACACCGGGACAGGGTGCCTACGAGCAGTACTTC
TRBJ1-5,TRBV10-1,-,-,CANKQRVGRGNQPQHF,TGCGCCAACAAGCAGAGGGTTGGAAGGGGGAATCAGCCCCAGCATTTT
TRBJ2-3,TRBV11-3,TRBD2,-,CASRLGTSGRSDTQYF,TGTGCCAGCAGACTGGGGACTAGCGGGAGATCAGATACGCAGTATTTT
TRBJ1-1,TRBV18,-,-,CASSPLGRGARTEAFF,TGTGCCAGCTCCCCCCTCGGGAGGGGAGCTCGGACTGAAGCTTTCTTT
TRBJ2-7,TRBV4-2,TRBD2,-,CASSQGGLAGGEQYF,TGTGCCAGCAGCCAAGGGGGGCTAGCGGGAGGAGAGCAGTACTTC
TRBJ2-2,TRBV28,TRBD1,-,CASSANRGRAGELFF,TGTGCCAGCTCGGCGAACAGGGGGCGAGCCGGGGAGCTGTTTTTT
TRBJ2-6,TRBV5-6,TRBD2,-,CASKKWGGAVSGANVLTF,TGTGCCAGCAAAAAATGGGGGGGAGCAGTCTCTGGGGCCAACGTCCTGACTTTC
TRBJ2-1,TRBV21-1,-,-,CASIWTSGSRFDEQFF,TGTGCCAGCATATGGACTAGCGGGAGTCGGTTCGATGAGCAGTTCTTC
TRBJ2-5,TRBV18,TRBD2,-,CASSGVWLAAQETQYF,TGTGCCAGCTCCGGGGTTTGGCTAGCGGCGCAAGAGACCCAGTACTTC
TRBJ2-1,TRBV2,TRBD2,-,CASSPATSGRAGEQFF,TGTGCCAGCAGTCCCGCTACTAGCGGGAGGGCCGGTGAGCAGTTCTTC
TRBJ2-1,TRBV6-6,TRBD2,-,CASSPLAGGTYNEQFF,TGTGCCAGCAGTCCACTAGCGGGAGGGACCTACAATGAGCAGTTCTTC
TRBJ2-5,TRBV4-1,TRBD2,-,CASSLGLAETQYF,TGCGCCAGCAGCCTAGGACTAGCGGAGACCCAGTACTTC
TRBJ2-7,TRBV4-1,-,once,CASSPGVLGYEQYF,TGCGCCAGCAGCCCCGGGGTCCTCGGCTACGAGCAGTACTTC
TRBJ2-5,TRBV14,TRBD2,once,CASSPTSGRFSETQYF,TGTGCCAGCAGCCCCACTAGCGGGAGGTTCTCAGAGACCCAGTACTTC
TRBJ2-2,TRBV5-1,-,-,CASSLGLGTGGELFF,TGCGCCAGCAGCTTGGGACTAGGGACCGGCGGGGAGCTGTTTTTT
TRBJ2-1,TRBV14,-,-,CASSNSFEQFF,TGTGCCAGCAGTAATAGTTTTGAGCAGTTCTTC
TRBJ2-5,TRBV5-5,-,-,CASSLFIGGQSQETQYF,TGTGCCAGCAGCTTGTTCATCGGCGGGCAATCACAAGAGACCCAGTACTTC
TRBJ2-2,TRBV27,TRBD2,-,CASGEREITGELFF,TGTGCCAGCGGCGAGCGGGAGATTACCGGGGAGCTGTTTTTT
TRBJ2-3,TRBV3-1/TRBV3-2,TRBD2,-,CASSRLRTSGNTDTQYF,TGTGCCAGCAGCCGTTTGAGGACTAGCGGAAACACAGATACGCAGTATTTT
TRBJ2-1,TRBV6-5,TRBD2,-,CASRLAGVAYNEQFF,TGTGCCAGCAGGCTAGCGGGAGTCGCCTACAATGAGCAGTTCTTC
TRBJ1-6,TRBV9,-,-,CASSVEENNSPLHF,TGTGCCAGCAGCGTAGAGGAGAATAATTCACCCCTCCACTTT
TRBJ2-3,TRBV7-9,TRBD2,-,CASSDGLAGGRDTQYF,TGTGCCAGCAGCGACGGACTAGCGGGAGGGCGAGATACGCAGTATTTT
TRBJ1-1,TRBV29-1,-,-,CSVSGGSLNTEAFF,TGCAGCGTTTCCGGAGGGAGCCTGAACACTGAAGCTTTCTTT
TRBJ1-2,TRBV19,-,-,CASSMGGADGYTF,TGTGCCAGTAGTATGGGCGGGGCGGATGGCTACACCTTC
TRBJ1-2,TRBV5-4,TRBD1,few,CASSLQGATLLGYGYTF,TGTGCCAGCAGCTTACAGGGGGCCACTCTCCTCGGCTATGGCTACACCTTC
TRBJ1-6,TRBV12-3/TRBV12-4,-,-,CASSLNSPLHF,TGTGCCAGCAGCCTGAATTCACCCCTCCACTTT
TRBJ2-7,TRBV10-3,-,-,CAIKTETVYEQYF,TGTGCCATCAAGACAGAGACTGTCTACGAGCAGTACTTC
TRBJ1-5,TRBV2,-,-,CASSETRPPQVLHQPQHF,TGTGCCAGCAGTGAAACAAGGCCCCCCCAGGTCCTCCATCAGCCCCAGCATTTT
TRBJ1-1,TRBV23-1,-,-,CASSRPTEAFF,TGCGCCAGCAGTCGGCCTACTGAAGCTTTCTTT
TRBJ2-3,TRBV5-8,TRBD2,-,CASSIGLDTDTQYF,TGTGCCAGCAGCATCGGACTAGACACAGATACGCAGTATTTT
TRBJ2-1,TRBV11-2,-,few,CASSLGLLGSGEQFF,TGTGCCAGCAGCTTAGGTCTTTTAGGGAGCGGTGAGCAGTTCTTC
TRBJ2-1,TRBV12-3/TRBV12-4,-,-,CASSLASEQFF,TGTGCCAGCAGTTTAGCGAGCGAGCAGTTCTTC
TRBJ2-3,TRBV12-3/TRBV12-4,-,few,CASTPGGDTQYF,TGTGCCAGCACCCCCGGGGGAGATACGCAGTATTTT
TRBJ2-1,TRBV9,TRBD1,-,CASSGTGHNEQFF,TGTGCCAGCAGCGGGACAGGGCACAATGAGCAGTTCTTC
TRBJ2-5,TRBV6-5,TRBD2,-,CASSSPRTSGEETQYF,TGTGCCAGCAGTTCGCCGAGGACTAGCGGGGAAGAGACCCAGTACTTC
TRBJ1-2,TRBV10-3,TRBD1,many,CAISPKGQDPLDTF,TGTGCCATCAGTCCAAAGGGACAGGATCCCCTCGACACCTTC
TRBJ2-1,TRBV11-2,TRBD2,-,CASSLALSGRGNEQFF,TGTGCCAGCAGCTTAGCCCTTAGCGGGAGGGGAAATGAGCAGTTCTTC
TRBJ2-7,TRBV25-1,-,few,CASSPGEGSGEQYF,TGTGCCAGCAGCCCGGGAGAGGGGTCGGGCGAGCAGTACTTC
TRBJ2-5,TRBV5-1,-,-,CASRGASQLGETQYF,TGCGCCAGCAGGGGGGCTAGCCAGTTGGGGGAGACCCAGTACTTC
TRBJ2-7,TRBV5-1,-,-,CASRPQSEFTYEQYF,TGCGCCAGCCGCCCTCAAAGCGAATTTACCTACGAGCAGTACTTC
TRBJ2-1,TRBV5-4,-,-,CATNWYNEQFF,TGTGCCACCAACTGGTACAATGAGCAGTTCTTC